What follows is one T cell receptor beta chain and its context. One end of the junction fails to match germline, which may point to a read error. Germline lookup yields CDR1 MNHNS and CDR2 SASEGT. The CDR3 runs 12 residues. The data belong to a study of CD4 and CD8 cells across lung adenocarcinoma regions. Localized lung adenocarcinoma, a non-small cell lung cancer, affected the donors. Using its own MiXCR run on the PCR reads, TCRdb lists one record per CDR3 protein. The sample has about 8,400 distinct CDR3 sequences; around 50% are singletons. The specimen sequenced was CD8+ T cells from the center of a lung tumor. The TCR was taken from a female donor with lung adenocarcinoma. The CD4 and CD8 labels of this study may be unreliable. V and J are TRBV6-1 and TRBJ1-5; D gene uncertain. DNA for the CDR3: TGTGCCAGCAGTGAACAGGATCAGCCCCCGCACTTT. Translated, it gives CASSEQDQPPHF.